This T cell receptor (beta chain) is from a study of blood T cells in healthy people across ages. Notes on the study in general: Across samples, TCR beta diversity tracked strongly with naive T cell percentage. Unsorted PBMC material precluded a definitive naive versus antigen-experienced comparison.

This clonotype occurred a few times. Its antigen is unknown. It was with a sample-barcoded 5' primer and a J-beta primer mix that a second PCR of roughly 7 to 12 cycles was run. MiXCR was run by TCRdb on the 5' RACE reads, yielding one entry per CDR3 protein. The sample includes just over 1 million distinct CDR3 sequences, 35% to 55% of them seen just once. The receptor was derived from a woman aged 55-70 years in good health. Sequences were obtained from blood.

The CDR3 DNA is TGCGCCAGCAGCTTGGAGCCCAGGGGCGTTGATTACACCTTC. Translated: CASSLEPRGVDYTF. This sequence joins TRBV5-1 and TRBJ1-2, with D tentatively TRBD1 (6 bases). The CDR3 runs 14 residues. Trimming pared 0 bases from V and 11 bases from J, leaving 17 bases between. The germline gives CDR1 SGHRS, CDR2 YFSETQ.